One sample yielded the 20 T cell receptor beta chains listed below, sequenced in a study of T cell changes during pregnancy in multiple sclerosis. The protocol was immunoSEQ multiplex PCR, while the TCRdb copy is restricted to in-frame clones and leaves out a portion. The table has about 54,000 clones, about 87% seen once. The specimen comprised CD4+ T cells from peripheral blood mononuclear cells, sampled in the first trimester of pregnancy. All receptors derive from a female donor with multiple sclerosis, enrolled in a pregnancy study.

The rearrangement links TRBV19 to TRBJ2-5; 12 positions agree with TRBD1. V shed 1 base and J 5 bases; nucleotides not matched to a gene: 2. Per germline, CDR1 LNHDA and CDR2 SQIVND (reference sequence). The CDR3 covers 15 residues. The CDR3 region is CASSIGGTGGETQYF. As DNA, the CDR3 is TGTGCCAGTAGTATAGGTGGGACAGGGGGCGAGACCCAGTACTTC.

The chain links TRBV7-9 to TRBJ2-1, with a possible D match to TRBD1 (6 bases). This CDR3 region has 16 residues. V lost 1 base and J 7 bases, leaving 17 bases between the germline ends. The germline CDR1 and CDR2 sequences are SEHNR and FQNEAQ (reference sequence). The DNA of the CDR3 is TGTGCCAGCAGCTTAGAGTTTGACAGGATGTTGAATGAGCAGTTCTTC. Its translation is CASSLEFDRMLNEQFF.

The chain is built from TRBV4-3 and TRBJ2-1, with D unresolved. Germline lookup yields CDR1 LGHNA and CDR2 YSLEER. The length of the CDR3 is 13 residues. Trimming took 1 base from V and 3 from J, leaving 4 bases between them. In DNA, the CDR3 is TGCGCCAGCAGCCAAGCTAGCTACAATGAGCAGTTCTTC. As protein: CASSQASYNEQFF.

In the case of this clone: A read error may produce the germline difference seen at one junction end. V and J are TRBV2 and TRBJ2-2; the D gene is possibly TRBD1 (6 bases). This CDR3 is built from 14 residues. The germline V gene has CDR1 SNHLY and CDR2 FYNNEI. The CDR3 nucleotides read TGTGGCAGCCACGGGACAACGAACACCGGGGAGCTGTTTTTT. This encodes CGSHGTTNTGELFF.

The CDR3 region has the DNA TGTGCCAGCAGTTTACAGGGGCAGAGTGGCTACACCTTC. This gives the protein CASSLQGQSGYTF. This chain uses TRBV28 with TRBJ1-2; possibly TRBD1 for D (6 bases). The V end lost 2 bases, the J end lost 7 bases, and 11 bases lay between the germline ends. CDR1 MDHEN and CDR2 SYDVKM come from the germline V gene. The CDR3 sequence is 13 residues long.

The chain is built from TRBV4-2 and TRBJ1-2; 9 bases line up with TRBD1. Germline V gene lookup returns CDR1 LGHNA and CDR2 YNFKEQ. V gave up 0 bases and J gave up 6 bases; unmatched junction bases: 5. The CDR3 has 15 amino acids. The CDR3 here is CASSQEKGQGNGYTF. The CDR3 nucleotides are TGTGCCAGCAGCCAAGAAAAGGGACAGGGTAATGGCTACACCTTC.

The rearrangement uses TRBV11-2 and TRBJ2-4; 7 bases align to TRBD2. V shed 2 bases and J 3 bases; nucleotides not matched to a gene: 16. Germline CDR1 and CDR2: SGHAT and FQNNGV. The CDR3 runs to 19 residues. The DNA for the CDR3 is TGTGCCAGCAGCTTAATACCCGGGCCGGGGGGATATGGCAAAAACATTCAGTACTTC. This translates into CASSLIPGPGGYGKNIQYF.

V gene TRBV7-6 combines with J gene TRBJ1-2, with 7 positions matching TRBD1. V lost 1 base and J lost 6; bases outside the gene matches: 5. There are 14 residues in the CDR3. Germline V gene sequence: CDR1 SGHVS, CDR2 FNYEAQ. The CDR3 nucleotides read TGTGCCAGCAGCTTAGTGGAGGGGGCGGATGGCTACACCTTC. Amino acids: CASSLVEGADGYTF.

The rearrangement links TRBV2 to TRBJ2-1; possible D gene TRBD2, 6 bases. V was trimmed by 8 bases and J by 5 bases, leaving 16 bases between them. The CDR3 contains 14 residues. Germline V gene sequence: CDR1 SNHLY, CDR2 FYNNEI. In DNA form, the CDR3 reads TGTGCCAGCTCTGGGGGGTCGGGGGACAATGAGCAGTTCTTC. This encodes CASSGGSGDNEQFF. The full variable domain, with the rest looked up from reference TRBV2 and TRBJ2-1, is EPEVTQTPSHQVTQMGQEVILRCVPISNHLYFYWYRQILGQKVEFLVSFYNNEISEKSEIFDDQFSVERPDGSNFTLKIRSTKLEDSAMYFCASSGGSGDNEQFFGPGTRLTVL.

The rearrangement joins TRBV6-1 to TRBJ2-1; 10 nucleotides align to TRBD2. V dropped 8 bases and J dropped 3; count of bases not matched to a gene: 4. Germline V CDR1 and CDR2: MNHNS, SASEGT. This CDR3 is built from 14 residues. CDR3 DNA: TGTGCCAGCGAACCTAGCGGGAGCTACAATGAGCAGTTCTTC. Residues: CASEPSGSYNEQFF.

The sample holds one count of this clone. The CDR3 DNA sequence: TGCGCCAGCAGCCTGGGGGGACAGGGTTCAGATACGCAGTATTTT. It specifies CASSLGGQGSDTQYF. The chain couples TRBV5-1 to TRBJ2-3, with 9 positions matching TRBD1. The germline V gene has CDR1 SGHRS and CDR2 YFSETQ. CDR3 length: 15 amino acids. V trimming: 4 bases; J trimming: 4 bases; junction bases outside the gene matches: 7.

CDR3 bases: TGTGCCAGCAGCCAAGATATCAGGGAGGGGGTCCGGGAGACTGAAGCTTTCTTT. Translating gives CASSQDIREGVRETEAFF. The chain joins TRBV14 to TRBJ1-1; TRBD1 might be the D (6 bases). From germline, CDR1 is SGHDN and CDR2 FVKESK. This CDR3 region has 18 residues. The V end lost 0 bases, the J end lost 5 bases, and 22 bases lay between the germline ends.

The chain uses TRBV5-1 and TRBJ2-7, with 15 nucleotides matching TRBD2. CDR3 length: 18 residues. Per the germline V gene, CDR1 is SGHRS and CDR2 is YFSETQ. The V segment lost 3 bases and the J segment 1 base; nucleotides outside the gene matches: 8. The CDR3 nucleotides are TGCGCCAGCAGCTCCGGACTAGCGGGAGGGCCCCTTTCCTACGAGCAGTACTTC. Its translation is CASSSGLAGGPLSYEQYF.

J is TRBJ2-3 and V is TRBV6-1, with 13 bases matching TRBD2. V shed 7 bases, J shed 8 bases, and the junction held 9 bases outside the gene matches. Germline V gene lookup returns CDR1 MNHNS and CDR2 SASEGT. CDR3 length: 15 residues. The DNA for the CDR3 is TGTGCCAGCACCTCGACTAGCGGGGGGTCGGGTACGCAGTATTTT. It encodes CASTSTSGGSGTQYF.

This chain connects TRBV6-1 to TRBJ2-1, with 12 positions matching TRBD2. The CDR3 has 14 amino acids. Germline loops: CDR1 MNHNS, CDR2 SASEGT. J was trimmed by 5 bases and V by 8 bases; bases with no gene match: 4. The CDR3 loop is CASQLAGGHNEQFF. The DNA of the CDR3 is TGTGCCAGCCAACTAGCGGGAGGACACAATGAGCAGTTCTTC.

The genes are TRBV4-1 and TRBJ1-1, with D unclear. The CDR3 has 13 amino acids. The germline V and J ends were trimmed by 0 bases and 10 bases, with 12 bases remaining between them. Germline values: CDR1 MGHRA, CDR2 YSYEKL. The CDR3 loop is CASSQDGDLGAFF. CDR3 nucleotides: TGCGCCAGCAGCCAAGACGGTGATCTCGGAGCTTTCTTT.

The chain combines TRBV6-6 with TRBJ2-7; D might be TRBD1 (5 bases). The CDR3 runs 15 residues. With 7 bases removed from V and 4 bases from J, the gap between germline ends came to 20 bases. CDR1 and CDR2 (germline): MNHNY, SVGAGI (reference sequence). This chain's CDR3 is CASTQPTGFPYEQYF. The CDR3, as DNA: TGTGCCAGCACTCAACCAACAGGATTCCCTTACGAGCAGTACTTC.

This chain links TRBV23-1 with TRBJ1-5, with 8 positions matching TRBD1. TRBV23-1 qualifies as an ORF whose function is uncertain. V gave up 0 bases and J gave up 2 bases; unmatched junction bases: 6. The CDR3 length is 17 residues. The CDR3, as DNA: TGCGCCAGCAGTCAATCTTCCGACAGGGGATGCAATCAGCCCCAGCATTTT. It yields the protein CASSQSSDRGCNQPQHF.

The chain couples TRBV2 to TRBJ2-7, with 7 bases that match TRBD1. The trim removed 4 bases at V and 5 bases at J, leaving 5 bases unmatched. CDR1 SNHLY and CDR2 FYNNEI come from the germline V gene. The CDR3 covers 13 residues. The CDR3 sequence is CASSATGDDEQYF. CDR3 nucleotide sequence: TGTGCCAGCAGTGCCACAGGGGACGACGAGCAGTACTTC.

This sequence joins TRBV2 and TRBJ2-7, with D unresolved. This CDR3 contains 15 residues. Deletions cut 5 bases from V and 4 bases from J, with 18 bases between. The germline CDR1 and CDR2 sequences are SNHLY and FYNNEI. The CDR3 DNA sequence: TGTGCCAGCAGTTATGACGCATCTCCGGAGTACGAGCAGTACTTC. As protein: CASSYDASPEYEQYF.